This T cell receptor (beta chain) was identified in a study of cytomegalovirus exposure and HLA in healthy donors. PCR involved 60 Vbeta and 13 Jbeta primers. This table comes from immunoSEQ multiplex PCR, and its TCRdb copy is limited to in-frame clones, with some not included. Recorded for this sample: around 140,000 clones. Worth noting for this clone: Its antigen remains unknown.

Findings and caveats of the study: A later analysis associated 15,000 or so TCR beta sequences with HLA alleles at a 0.05 false discovery rate. Most TCR sequences were rare, but some public TCRs occurred in many donors. Reportedly, HLA-A and HLA-B alleles of most subjects were accurately predicted from TCR beta.

Sequencing input: PBMCs. The receptor was derived from a male donor in good health and CMV-seronegative.

CDR3 region: CASSYSHLPHEQYF. CDR3 DNA: TGTGCCAGCAGTTACTCACACCTTCCCCACGAGCAGTACTTC. The chain joins TRBV6-6 to TRBJ2-7; D is unclear. V shed 0 bases and J shed 5 bases, with 11 bases lying between them. Germline values: CDR1 MNHNY, CDR2 SVGAGI (reference sequence). The CDR3 totals 14 residues.